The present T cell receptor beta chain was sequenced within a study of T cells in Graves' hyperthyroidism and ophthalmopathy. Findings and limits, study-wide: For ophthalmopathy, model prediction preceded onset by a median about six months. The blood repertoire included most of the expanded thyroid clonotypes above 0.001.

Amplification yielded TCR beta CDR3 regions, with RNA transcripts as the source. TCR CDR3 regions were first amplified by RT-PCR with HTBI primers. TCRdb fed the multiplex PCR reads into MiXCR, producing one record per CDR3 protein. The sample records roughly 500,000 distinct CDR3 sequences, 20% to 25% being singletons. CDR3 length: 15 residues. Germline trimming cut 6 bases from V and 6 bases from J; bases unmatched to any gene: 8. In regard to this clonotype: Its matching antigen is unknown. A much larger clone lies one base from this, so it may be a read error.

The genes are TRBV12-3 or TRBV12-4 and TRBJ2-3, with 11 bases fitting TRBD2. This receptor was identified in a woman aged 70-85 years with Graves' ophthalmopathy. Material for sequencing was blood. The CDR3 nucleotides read TGTGCCAGCAGATTCTCTAGCGGGAGGCGGGATACGCAGTATTTT. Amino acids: CASRFSSGRRDTQYF.